The present entry profiles one TCR beta chain with its context. This specimen comes from a study of T cell changes during pregnancy in multiple sclerosis. Here immunoSEQ multiplex PCR was the method, and the copy in TCRdb shows in-frame clones only, minus some. The sample includes 91,000 or so clones, over 85% of them seen just once. Trimming at V came to 4 bases and at J to 5 bases, leaving 9 bases not matched to a gene. The CDR3 length is 15 residues. Germline V CDR1 and CDR2: SSHAT, FNYEAQ (reference sequence). This clonotype originated in a female donor with multiple sclerosis, enrolled in a pregnancy study. The genes are TRBV7-7 and TRBJ2-5, with 8 positions matching TRBD2. The input for sequencing was peripheral blood, taken after pregnancy. CDR3 region: CASSSSGFLGETQYF. CDR3 in DNA: TGTGCCAGCAGCTCTAGCGGGTTCCTGGGTGAGACCCAGTACTTC.